The clone carrying this T cell receptor (beta chain) was seen only a few times. Its target is not known. These data belong to a study of T cells in Graves' hyperthyroidism and ophthalmopathy. Overall study: The initial diagnosis was the point when peripheral blood was collected, ahead of any treatment. The study, taken as a whole, reports: Stable hyperthyroidism was told apart from ophthalmopathy by a model built on 13 V-J features. Most clonotypes that expanded in the thyroid above 0.001 also showed up in blood.

TCR beta CDR3 regions were amplified from RNA transcripts. The TCR CDR3 was amplified in a first-round RT-PCR using the HTBI primer set. TCRdb analysed the multiplex PCR reads with MiXCR anew, one entry per CDR3 protein. The sample has about 560,000 distinct CDR3 sequences, over 15% seen once. The V gene's germline CDR1 is LNHDA and CDR2 SQIVND (reference sequence). The V gene lost 5 bases and the J gene lost 1 base, with 10 bases spanning the gap. This CDR3 is built from 14 residues. This receptor was identified in a woman aged 18-35 years with Graves' hyperthyroidism. Sequencing was done on a sample of blood. This chain connects TRBV19 to TRBJ2-3, with D unclear. DNA for the CDR3: TGTGCCAGTAGTGTTGGAAGGGGCACAGATACGCAGTATTTT. Its protein is CASSVGRGTDTQYF.